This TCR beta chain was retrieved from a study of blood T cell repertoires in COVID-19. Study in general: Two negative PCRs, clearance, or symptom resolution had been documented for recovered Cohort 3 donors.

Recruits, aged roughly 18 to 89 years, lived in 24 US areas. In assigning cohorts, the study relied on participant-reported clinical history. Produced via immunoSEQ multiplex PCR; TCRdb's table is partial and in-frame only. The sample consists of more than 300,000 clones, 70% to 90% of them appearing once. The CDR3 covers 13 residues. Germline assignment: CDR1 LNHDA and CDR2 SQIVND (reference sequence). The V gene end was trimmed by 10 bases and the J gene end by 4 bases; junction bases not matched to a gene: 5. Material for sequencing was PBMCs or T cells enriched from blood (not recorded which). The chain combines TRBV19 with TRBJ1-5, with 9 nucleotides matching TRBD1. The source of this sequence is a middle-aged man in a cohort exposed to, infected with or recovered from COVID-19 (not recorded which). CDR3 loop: CATSGTGNQPQHF. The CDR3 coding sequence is TGTGCCACCAGCGGGACAGGGAATCAGCCCCAGCATTTT.